This T cell receptor beta chain comes out of a study of blood T cell repertoires in COVID-19. A single count supports this clone. This table comes from immunoSEQ multiplex PCR, and its TCRdb copy is limited to in-frame clones, with some not included. The sample has some 100,000 clones, about 86% seen once; the top ten hold under 3.5%. What was sequenced was PBMCs or T cells enriched from blood (not recorded which). The TCR comes from a woman aged 50 to 60 who had recovered from COVID-19.

The CDR3 region has the DNA TGTGCCAGCAGTGATCAGGGGCTCGCTCGAGGCTACACCTTC. This encodes CASSDQGLARGYTF. The V call is TRBV2, the J call TRBJ1-2; tentative D call: TRBD1 (6 bases). The V end was cut by 3 bases, the J end by 8 bases, with 16 bases between. Per germline, CDR1 SNHLY and CDR2 FYNNEI. This CDR3 is built from 14 residues. The whole variable domain, remainder taken from reference TRBV2 and TRBJ1-2, is EPEVTQTPSHQVTQMGQEVILRCVPISNHLYFYWYRQILGQKVEFLVSFYNNEISEKSEIFDDQFSVERPDGSNFTLKIRSTKLEDSAMYFCASSDQGLARGYTFGSGTRLTVV.